This TCR beta chain was identified in a study of cytomegalovirus exposure and HLA in healthy donors. Study-level background: Drawn from HLA-typed donors, tens of millions of unique TCRs were held in an early data release.

As to this clone: As yet, its antigen is unknown.

A multiplex PCR was run with 60 Vbeta primers and 13 Jbeta primers. The repertoire was sequenced with immunoSEQ multiplex PCR; TCRdb's copy has only in-frame clones and lacks some. The sample contains around 40,000 clones, 82% of which appear only once. Regarding the study as a whole: Prior analysis indicated that the majority of TCR beta V segments exhibited productivity approximately 90% or approximately 30% of the time. In a later analysis, CMV-associated beta chains were mostly HLA-associated, it appeared. The study put 150 to 200 TCR beta chains on its list as cytomegalovirus-associated.

Sequencing was carried out using PBMCs. The origin of this receptor is a woman aged 18-29 years in good health and CMV-seropositive.

CDR3 protein: CASLWDSGEVGEQYF. As DNA, the CDR3 is TGTGCCAGCCTCTGGGACTCGGGGGAAGTGGGGGAGCAGTACTTC. The V and J genes are TRBV2 and TRBJ2-7, with TRBD2 as a possible D gene (6 bases). The CDR3 totals 15 residues. Deletions cut 8 bases from V and 7 bases from J, with 24 bases between. Germline CDR1 and CDR2: SNHLY and FYNNEI.